One and the same sample provided the 20 T cell receptor beta chains below, sequenced in a study of pediatric ulcerative colitis. Libraries were prepared by immunoSEQ multiplex PCR; TCRdb keeps only in-frame clonotypes and omits some of them. This sample has 20,000 to 25,000 clones; about two thirds occur once, and the top ten carry around 16%. During colonoscopy, one to two rectal pinch biopsies were collected. Sequencing used gut tissue. These receptors were taken from a boy aged 5-17 years with severe ulcerative colitis.

This chain uses TRBV11-1 with TRBJ2-1, with D uncertain. V lost 7 bases, J lost 0 bases, and 13 bases lay in between. The CDR3 runs 15 residues. Germline loops: CDR1 SGHAT, CDR2 FQDESV (reference sequence). The CDR3 bases are TGTGCCAGCACCATTCTAGGGTTCTCCTACAATGAGCAGTTCTTC. It encodes CASTILGFSYNEQFF.

This clone was counted once. The V call is TRBV9, the J call TRBJ2-6, with 13 bases lining up with TRBD2. J lost 0 bases, V lost 3 bases, and 9 bases had no gene match. Germline V gene lookup returns CDR1 SGDLS and CDR2 YYNGEE. This CDR3 is built from 20 residues. The CDR3 is CASSAPGTSGESSGANVLTF. The CDR3 DNA reads as TGTGCCAGCAGCGCCCCCGGGACTAGCGGGGAATCCTCTGGGGCCAACGTCCTGACTTTC. Drawing the rest from reference TRBV9 and TRBJ2-6, the complete variable domain is DSGVTQTPKHLITATGQRVTLRCSPRSGDLSVYWYQQSLDQGLQFLIQYYNGEERAKGNILERFSAQQFPDLHSELNLSSLELGDSALYFCASSAPGTSGESSGANVLTFGAGSRLTVL.

This clone has just a few counts. J is TRBJ2-3 and V is TRBV7-8, with 7 positions matching TRBD1. V dropped 5 bases and J dropped 8; count of bases not matched to a gene: 13. This CDR3 spans 15 amino acids. The germline V gene encodes CDR1 SGHVS and CDR2 FQNEAQ. The CDR3 region has the DNA TGTGCCAGCAGCCTCGAAATGACAGGGATCGGTACGCAGTATTTT. It encodes CASSLEMTGIGTQYF.

The chain links TRBV7-2 to TRBJ2-7; D is unresolved. The CDR3 extends over 15 amino acids. Trimming shortened V by 1 base and J by 4 bases, and 14 bases separated the two germline ends. Germline-derived CDR1 and CDR2 are SGHTA and FQGNSA. The CDR3 nucleotides are TGTGCCAGCAGCTTAGTTTCGGGCGCCGTTTACGAGCAGTACTTC. Protein sequence: CASSLVSGAVYEQYF. The whole variable domain, filled in from reference TRBV7-2 and TRBJ2-7, reads GAGVSQSPSNKVTEKGKDVELRCDPISGHTALYWYRQSLGQGLEFLIYFQGNSAPDKSGLPSDRFSAERTGGSVSTLTIQRTQQEDSAVYLCASSLVSGAVYEQYFGPGTRLTVT.

The rearrangement joins TRBV5-8 to TRBJ1-6; D is uncertain. Per the germline V gene, CDR1 is SGHTS and CDR2 is YDEGEE. V lost 3 bases and J 7 bases, leaving 5 bases between the germline ends. This CDR3 comprises 12 residues. CDR3 coding DNA: TGTGCCAGCAGCTACCACAATTCACCCCTCCACTTT. Its translation is CASSYHNSPLHF.

This clone was detected a few times. The chain joins TRBV6-6 to TRBJ1-5; 10 bases agree with TRBD1. Trimming at V came to 6 bases and at J to 7 bases, leaving 9 bases not matched to a gene. This CDR3 has 15 amino acids. CDR1 and CDR2 from the germline V gene are MNHNY and SVGAGI (reference sequence). CDR3 sequence: CASSRGQGMWQPQHF. The CDR3 bases are TGTGCCAGCAGCCGGGGACAGGGGATGTGGCAGCCCCAGCATTTT.

The V and J genes are TRBV5-1 and TRBJ1-1; D perhaps matches TRBD1 (6 bases). Germline CDR1 and CDR2: SGHRS and YFSETQ. Trimming removed 4 bases from V and 1 base from J, with 17 bases in between. The CDR3 length is 16 residues. CDR3 amino acids: CASSPLDRLKNTEAFF. The CDR3 nucleotides read TGCGCCAGCAGCCCGCTCGACAGGCTAAAGAACACTGAAGCTTTCTTT.

This chain joins TRBV28 and TRBJ1-1; 7 positions match TRBD1. There are 14 residues in the CDR3. The V and J ends lost 6 bases and 0 bases, in that order; junction bases with no gene match: 4. CDR1 and CDR2 (germline): MDHEN, SYDVKM. This CDR3 reads CASRKGQLNTEAFF. DNA for the CDR3: TGTGCCAGCAGGAAGGGACAGCTGAACACTGAAGCTTTCTTT.

In its sample, this clone was seen a few times. J is TRBJ1-2 and V is TRBV7-9, with a tentative D call TRBD1 (5 bases). Germline V lookup: CDR1 SEHNR, CDR2 FQNEAQ (reference sequence). Trimming stripped 1 base from V and 0 bases from J, with 9 bases between. The CDR3 has 15 residues. The CDR3 region has the DNA TGTGCCAGCAGCTTAGAAGGGGAGGCTAACTATGGCTACACCTTC. Protein sequence: CASSLEGEANYGYTF.

This chain connects TRBV6-6 to TRBJ1-3; TRBD1 might be the D (6 bases). Germline V gene sequence: CDR1 MNHNY, CDR2 SVGAGI (reference sequence). The CDR3 totals 15 residues. Between the trimmed V and J ends, which lost 5 bases and 2 bases, there was a span of 13 bases. CDR3 DNA: TGTGCCAGCAGTACGCAGGGGTTCACTGGAAACACCATATATTTT. It encodes CASSTQGFTGNTIYF.

Regarding this clone: This sample also contains other DNA sequences that code for the same CDR3. This rearrangement joins TRBV20-1 to TRBJ2-7; tentative D call: TRBD1 (6 bases). This CDR3 is built from 11 residues. Per the germline V gene, CDR1 is DFQATT and CDR2 is SNEGSKA (reference sequence). V lost 5 bases and J 4 bases, leaving 9 bases between the germline ends. CDR3 sequence: CSAADSYEQYF. CDR3 nucleotides: TGCAGTGCTGCGGACAGTTACGAGCAGTACTTC.

This clone appeared a few times. This sequence joins TRBV27 and TRBJ2-2; TRBD1 matches at 8 bases. Trimming removed 7 bases from V and 4 bases from J; junction bases left unmatched: 5. CDR1 is MNHEY, CDR2 SMNVEV, per germline (reference sequence). The CDR3 has 14 amino acids. The chain's CDR3 is CASMQGAFTGELFF. The DNA of the CDR3 is TGTGCCAGCATGCAGGGGGCATTCACCGGGGAGCTGTTTTTT.

The chain has TRBV7-3 and TRBJ2-1; 12 nucleotides agree with TRBD2. Germline V CDR1 and CDR2: SGHTA, FQGTGA. Losses at the gene ends were 5 bases for V and 2 bases for J; bases not matched to a gene: 7. The CDR3 length is 17 residues. DNA for the CDR3: TGTGCCAGCAGCCGTCAACCTAGCGGGAGGGCCTACAATGAGCAGTTCTTC. Amino acid sequence: CASSRQPSGRAYNEQFF.

This chain connects TRBV7-6 to TRBJ1-5; D is undetermined. The CDR3 is 13 residues long. V shed 2 bases and J shed 2 bases, with 4 bases lying between them. Germline-derived CDR1 and CDR2 are SGHVS and FNYEAQ. CDR3 coding DNA: TGTGCCAGCAGCTTATATGGCAATCAGCCCCAGCATTTT. Its protein is CASSLYGNQPQHF. The full variable domain, in which reference TRBV7-6 and TRBJ1-5 provide the parts outside the CDR3, is GAGVSQSPRYKVTKRGQDVALRCDPISGHVSLYWYRQALGQGPEFLTYFNYEAQQDKSGLPNDRFSAERPEGSISTLTIQRTEQRDSAMYRCASSLYGNQPQHFGDGTRLSIL.

This clone appeared a few times. The chain links TRBV5-1 to TRBJ2-2; no reliable D call. V shed 0 bases and J shed 4 bases, with 10 bases lying between them. The CDR3 is made up of 15 amino acids. CDR1 and CDR2 from the germline V gene are SGHRS and YFSETQ. Here the CDR3 reads CASSLALGSTGELFF. The CDR3, as DNA: TGCGCCAGCAGCTTGGCCCTCGGCAGCACCGGGGAGCTGTTTTTT.

This clone has a handful of counts. This chain connects TRBV27 to TRBJ1-1, with a tentative D call TRBD1 (5 bases). V lost 6 bases, J lost 10 bases, and 18 bases lay in between. CDR1 is MNHEY and CDR2 is SMNVEV in the germline V gene (reference sequence). The CDR3 runs 13 residues. CDR3: CASSPLDRVGAFF. The CDR3 DNA is TGTGCCAGCAGCCCACTCGACAGAGTCGGAGCTTTCTTT.

This clone occurred a few times. V usage is TRBV9 and J usage is TRBJ2-3; D is perhaps TRBD1 (6 bases). This CDR3 is 16 amino acids long. Germline V lookup: CDR1 SGDLS, CDR2 YYNGEE. Trimming removed 0 bases from V and 10 bases from J, with 21 bases in between. The CDR3 nucleotides are TGTGCCAGCAGCGTAGCTGGGACAAACCTCAGATACGCGCAGTATTTT. Its protein is CASSVAGTNLRYAQYF.

This clone was counted a few times. This chain uses TRBV7-3 with TRBJ2-2; 9 bases fit TRBD2. The CDR3 totals 17 residues. Germline assignment: CDR1 SGHTA and CDR2 FQGTGA. V shed 1 base and J 3 bases; nucleotides not matched to a gene: 6. CDR3 sequence (DNA): TGTGCCAGCAGCTTAAGTCCAACTAGCGGGTACACCGGGGAGCTGTTTTTT. Protein: CASSLSPTSGYTGELFF. Full variable domain (outside the CDR3, taken from reference TRBV7-3 and TRBJ2-2): GAGVSQTPSNKVTEKGKYVELRCDPISGHTALYWYRQSLGQGPEFLIYFQGTGAADDSGLPNDRFFAVRPEGSVSTLKIQRTERGDSAVYLCASSLSPTSGYTGELFFGEGSRLTVL.

This chain links TRBV9 with TRBJ1-1; D may be TRBD1 (6 bases). CDR1 SGDLS and CDR2 YYNGEE come from the germline V gene. The CDR3 is 17 residues long. V gave up 0 bases and J gave up 3 bases, with 18 bases separating them. Here the CDR3 DNA reads TGTGCCAGCAGCGTAGGGCTAGGGGGACTTTTGCACACTGAAGCTTTCTTT. It encodes CASSVGLGGLLHTEAFF.

The chain uses TRBV19 and TRBJ1-1; TRBD1 is a possible D gene (5 bases). Trimming took 3 bases from V and 4 from J, leaving 12 bases between them. This CDR3 has 14 residues. CDR1 and CDR2 from the germline V gene are LNHDA and SQIVND (reference sequence). The DNA for the CDR3 is TGTGCCAGTAGTATTCAGGGCAGTCCCACTGAAGCTTTCTTT. Translated, it gives CASSIQGSPTEAFF.